A single sample is the source of the 20 T cell receptor beta chains below, sequenced in a study of post-analysis software for immune sequencing data. Notes on the study in general: Patients used five TRBV segments, including TRBV5-6, TRBV5-1 and TRBV20-1, more often than controls.

Their recognized antigens are unknown. Unique molecular identifiers were built into the TCR beta cDNA libraries. TCRdb reanalysed the PCR reads using MiXCR and keeps one entry per CDR3 protein. The sample holds 750,000 to 900,000 distinct CDR3 sequences, about 43% seen once. The material sequenced was blood. These receptors were obtained from a girl between 5 and 17 years old with multiple sclerosis.

The V gene is TRBV7-8, the J gene TRBJ2-7; 10 bases line up with TRBD2. CDR3 length equals 16 residues. Trimming removed 10 bases from V and 1 base from J; junction bases left unmatched: 13. The germline V gene has CDR1 SGHVS and CDR2 FQNEAQ. As DNA, the CDR3 is TGTGCCACCAGTGTATGGCCTAGCGGGGGATCCTACGAGCAGTACTTC. Translated, it gives CATSVWPSGGSYEQYF.

This clonotype has more than one count but fewer than ten. V usage is TRBV4-2 and J usage is TRBJ2-1, with D possibly matching TRBD1 (6 bases). This CDR3 contains 11 residues. Germline CDR1 and CDR2: LGHNA and YNFKEQ. With 3 bases removed from V and 10 bases from J, the gap between germline ends came to 7 bases. In nucleotides, the CDR3 is TGTGCCAGCAGCCAGGGGGCGGAGCAGTTCTTC. It encodes CASSQGAEQFF.

J is TRBJ2-6 and V is TRBV20-1, with D possibly matching TRBD2 (5 bases). This CDR3 is 15 amino acids long. Germline V gene data show CDR1 as DFQATT and CDR2 as SNEGSKA (reference sequence). The V gene lost 0 bases and the J gene lost 4 bases, with 10 bases spanning the gap. This CDR3 reads CSARDRRRGANVLTF. CDR3 nucleotides: TGCAGTGCTAGAGATCGGAGGAGAGGGGCCAACGTCCTGACTTTC.

DNA of the CDR3: TGTGCCAGCAGTTTCGACAGGTATAGCAATCAGCCCCAGCATTTT. Its translation: CASSFDRYSNQPQHF. The chain employs TRBV27 and TRBJ1-5, with TRBD1 as a possible D gene (6 bases). Germline CDR1 is MNHEY and CDR2 is SMNVEV (reference sequence). Trimming cost V 3 bases and J 0 bases, with 9 bases left between them. The CDR3 is 15 amino acids.

This clonotype was recorded only once. The V gene is TRBV21-1, the J gene TRBJ2-2. TRBV21-1 is designated a pseudogene. The CDR3 length is 13 residues. The CDR3 sequence: CASSIDSDGELFF. CDR3 bases: TGTGCCAGCAGCATCGATTCCGACGGGGAGCTGTTTTTT.

The chain combines TRBV20-1 with TRBJ2-3, with 8 bases that match TRBD2. CDR3 size: 14 residues. Germline lookup yields CDR1 DFQATT and CDR2 SNEGSKA (reference sequence). V lost 2 bases to trimming and J lost 3 bases; unmatched junction nucleotides: 4. This CDR3 reads CSARPVAGTDTQYF. The CDR3, as DNA: TGCAGTGCTAGACCAGTAGCGGGAACAGATACGCAGTATTTT.

The chain links TRBV4-2 to TRBJ1-2, with a tentative D call TRBD1 (6 bases). The CDR3 covers 16 residues. CDR1 LGHNA and CDR2 YNFKEQ come from the germline V gene. Trimming took off 4 bases at V and 7 bases at J, with 22 bases between the two ends. The DNA for the CDR3 is TGTGCCAGCAGCCCCGGGAGGGGGGTTGCTCTAGTTGGCTACACCTTC. Its protein is CASSPGRGVALVGYTF.

The V and J genes are TRBV7-9 and TRBJ1-2; D remains ambiguous. Per germline, CDR1 SEHNR and CDR2 FQNEAQ (reference sequence). This CDR3 contains 12 residues. Trimming took off 5 bases at V and 8 bases at J, with 12 bases between the two ends. The CDR3 sequence: CASSPAGEGYTF. CDR3 coding DNA: TGTGCCAGCAGCCCGGCCGGGGAAGGCTACACCTTC.

This chain joins TRBV28 and TRBJ1-5, with D perhaps matching TRBD1 (5 bases). V gave up 7 bases and J gave up 0 bases, with 16 bases separating them. Germline CDR1 reads MDHEN; CDR2 reads SYDVKM. The CDR3 runs 16 residues. The CDR3 DNA reads TGTGCCAGCACGACCAGACAGCTTTATAGCAATCAGCCCCAGCATTTT. Its protein is CASTTRQLYSNQPQHF.

This clonotype was found a few times. This chain joins TRBV7-8 and TRBJ2-7; D is uncertain. Trimming shortened V by 0 bases and J by 3 bases, and 12 bases separated the two germline ends. The CDR3 loop spans 15 amino acids. Germline-derived CDR1 and CDR2 are SGHVS and FQNEAQ. CDR3 in DNA: TGTGCCAGCAGCTTAGCGTCTGGCTTCCTCTACGAGCAGTACTTC. This gives the protein CASSLASGFLYEQYF. The variable domain in full, with the rest retrieved from reference TRBV7-8 and TRBJ2-7, is GAGVSQSPRYKVAKRGQDVALRCDPISGHVSLFWYQQALGQGPEFLTYFQNEAQLDKSGLPSDRFFAERPEGSVSTLKIQRTQQEDSAVYLCASSLASGFLYEQYFGPGTRLTVT.

The CDR3 is CASRLAQETQYF. CDR3 in DNA: TGTGCCAGCAGACTAGCCCAAGAGACCCAGTACTTC. The chain uses TRBV2 and TRBJ2-5; D perhaps matches TRBD2 (6 bases). The ends were cut back, 6 bases at V and 1 base at J, with 6 bases in the middle. The germline CDR1 and CDR2 sequences are SNHLY and FYNNEI. This CDR3 is built from 12 residues.

On this clonotype itself: Sequence at one end of the junction differs from germline and may be a read error. V gene TRBV7-7 combines with J gene TRBJ2-1; 13 bases line up with TRBD2. Germline CDR1 is SSHAT and CDR2 is FNYEAQ (reference sequence). The CDR3 is 18 amino acids. The CDR3, as DNA: TGTGCTAGCAGCCCGGGACTAGCGGGATATTCATCCTACAATGAGCAGTTCTTC. Encoded protein: CASSPGLAGYSSYNEQFF.

The chain combines TRBV30 with TRBJ1-4, with 9 positions matching TRBD1. The CDR3 length is 13 residues. The V segment lost 3 bases and the J segment 10 bases; nucleotides outside the gene matches: 6. Germline CDR1 GTSNPN, CDR2 SVGIG (reference sequence). The CDR3 bases are TGTGCCTGGAGCGAGACAGGGGGTGCAAAACTGTTTTTT. Translated, it gives CAWSETGGAKLFF.

The chain joins TRBV20-1 to TRBJ2-1, with TRBD2 identical over 7 bases. This CDR3 has 11 residues. In germline, CDR1 is DFQATT, CDR2 SNEGSKA (reference sequence). CDR3 sequence reads: CSGRSYNEQFF. CDR3 DNA sequence: TGCAGCGGGAGGTCCTACAATGAGCAGTTCTTC.

This clonotype was counted a few times. CDR3 in DNA: TGTGCCAGCAGCCCCTCTCACTCTAGCGATGAGCAGTTCTTC. The encoded protein is CASSPSHSSDEQFF. The J gene is TRBJ2-1, the V gene TRBV7-3, with D tentatively TRBD2 (6 bases). The germline gives CDR1 SGHTA, CDR2 FQGTGA. Between the trimmed V and J ends, which lost 5 bases and 8 bases, there was a span of 16 bases. The CDR3 runs to 14 residues.

The rearrangement uses TRBV7-9 and TRBJ2-1; D is ambiguous. The CDR3 runs to 13 residues. The ends were cut back, 1 base at V and 6 bases at J, with 7 bases in the middle. Germline values: CDR1 SEHNR, CDR2 FQNEAQ (reference sequence). The CDR3 spells CASSLVSSNEQFF. The CDR3 DNA follows: TGTGCCAGCAGCTTAGTCTCGTCCAATGAGCAGTTCTTC.

The chain links TRBV6-5 to TRBJ2-7; no clear D. The CDR3 length is 16 residues. V was clipped by 5 bases and J by 0 bases, with 17 bases between them. Germline assignment: CDR1 MNHEY and CDR2 SVGAGI. CDR3 sequence (DNA): TGTGCCAGCAGTCCCTACCGGACGGTAAGCTCCTACGAGCAGTACTTC. Protein sequence: CASSPYRTVSSYEQYF.

The sample holds a few counts of this clonotype. The chain links TRBV5-1 to TRBJ2-5; D is possibly TRBD1 (6 bases). The V end lost 7 bases, the J end lost 3 bases, and 13 bases lay between the germline ends. The CDR3 has 13 amino acids. Germline CDR1 is SGHRS and CDR2 is YFSETQ. The CDR3 nucleotides are TGCGCCAGCGGCCTACGGACAGAAGAGACCCAGTACTTC. This codes for CASGLRTEETQYF. The full variable domain, in which reference TRBV5-1 and TRBJ2-5 provide the parts outside the CDR3, is KAGVTQTPRYLIKTRGQQVTLSCSPISGHRSVSWYQQTPGQGLQFLFEYFSETQRNKGNFPGRFSGRQFSNSRSEMNVSTLELGDSALYLCASGLRTEETQYFGPGTRLLVL.

The table lists this clonotype with a few counts. The chain employs TRBV10-2 and TRBJ1-2, with TRBD1 as a possible D gene (6 bases). Germline V gene sequence: CDR1 WSHSY, CDR2 SAAADI. The CDR3 is made up of 13 amino acids. Trimming took off 8 bases at V and 4 bases at J, with 14 bases between the two ends. CDR3 protein: CASRLQGTYGYTF. CDR3 DNA: TGCGCCAGCCGGCTACAGGGTACCTATGGCTACACCTTC.

The V call is TRBV7-9, the J call TRBJ2-6; D perhaps matches TRBD1 (5 bases). CDR3 length equals 16 residues. Germline lookup yields CDR1 SEHNR and CDR2 FQNEAQ (reference sequence). The germline V and J ends were trimmed by 4 bases and 0 bases, with 10 bases remaining between them. The CDR3 sequence is CASSSTGASGANVLTF. For the CDR3, the DNA is TGTGCCAGCAGCTCTACAGGAGCCTCTGGGGCCAACGTCCTGACTTTC.